This T cell receptor beta chain was identified during a study of T-cell memory formation after mild COVID-19. Study-wide results and caveats: Researchers found some responding clones in pre-infection memory, a sign that cross-reactive memory joined.

In this sample, this clonotype turned up a few times. Antigen unknown. The CDR3 has 14 amino acids. V lost 5 bases, J lost 5 bases, and 5 bases stayed unmatched. Looked up from germline, CDR1 is SGHRS and CDR2 is YFSETQ. TCRdb ran MiXCR on the 5' RACE reads and lists one entry per CDR3 protein. The repertoire has 100,000 to 130,000 distinct CDR3 sequences, 15% to 20% of them found once; the top ten carry 5% to 7%. The origin of this receptor is a man between 18 and 29 years old who had mild COVID-19 (a few samples of this study predate the infection). Cell type and time point are not known. Sequenced: PBMCs or a T cell subset sorted from them (not recorded which). The chain joins TRBV5-1 to TRBJ2-1, with 9 bases that match TRBD2. The CDR3 loop reads CASRSGGPNNEQFF. The CDR3 DNA reads as TGCGCCAGCAGAAGCGGGGGGCCCAACAATGAGCAGTTCTTC.